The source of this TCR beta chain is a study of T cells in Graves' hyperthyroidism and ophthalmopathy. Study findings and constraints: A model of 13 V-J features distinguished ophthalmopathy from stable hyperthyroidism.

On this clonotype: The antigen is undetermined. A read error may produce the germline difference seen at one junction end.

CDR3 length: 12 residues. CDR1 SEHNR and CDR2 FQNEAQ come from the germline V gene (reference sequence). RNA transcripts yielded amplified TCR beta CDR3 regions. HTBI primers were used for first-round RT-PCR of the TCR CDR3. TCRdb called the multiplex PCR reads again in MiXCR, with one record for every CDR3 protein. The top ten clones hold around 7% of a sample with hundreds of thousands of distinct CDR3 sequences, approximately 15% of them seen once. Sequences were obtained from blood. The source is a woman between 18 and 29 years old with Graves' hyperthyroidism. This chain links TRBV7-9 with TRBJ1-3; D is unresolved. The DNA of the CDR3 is TGTGCCAGCAGCTTATCCGCTATGGCCGCCGATTTT. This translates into CASSLSAMAADF. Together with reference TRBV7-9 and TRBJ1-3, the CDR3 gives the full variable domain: DTGVSQNPRHKITKRGQNVTFRCDPISEHNRLYWYRQTLGQGPEFLTYFQNEAQLEKSRLLSDRFSAERPKGSFSTLEIQRTEQGDSAMYLCASSLSAMAADFGEGSWLTVV.